Each of the 24 T cell receptor beta chains below was sequenced from the same sample in a study of spatial heterogeneity in lung cancer. TCRdb re-called the 5' RACE reads with MiXCR, one entry per CDR3 protein. The sample includes around 10,000 distinct CDR3 sequences, roughly 4% of them seen just once. Time point given: sample taken at primary tumor resection. The sequenced material consisted of unsorted whole RNA from tumor, nontumor lung or frozen PBMC. The specimen was normal lung tissue next to the tumor, collected at surgery. The receptor source for this set is a male donor with early-stage non-small cell lung cancer.

This clonotype qualifies as medium-sized. Because the library targeted alpha chains, this beta chain is an off-target read whose size means little. The chain recombines TRBV20-1 with TRBJ2-7; D remains unclear. V was cut by 8 bases and J by 2 bases, with 13 bases left in between. The CDR3 totals 12 residues. Germline-derived CDR1 and CDR2 are DFQATT and SNEGSKA (reference sequence). The CDR3 here is CSIPGGAYEQYF. CDR3 bases: TGCAGTATTCCGGGCGGTGCCTACGAGCAGTACTTC.

Within the sample, this clonotype is medium-sized (0.01 to 0.1%). Compared with germline, one end of the junction differs, possibly owing to a read error. With the library built for alpha chains, this beta chain is off target and its frequency is not meaningful. This chain links TRBV7-7 with TRBJ2-4; D is unclear. Germline CDR1 reads SSHAT; CDR2 reads FNYEAQ (reference sequence). There are 13 residues in the CDR3. CDR3 sequence (DNA): TGTGCTAGCAGTCCCTCCCAAGGAAACATTCAGTACTTC. Translating gives CASSPSQGNIQYF.

This clonotype was observed at least ten times. This beta chain is an unintended read in a library built for alpha chains; its size means little. The V and J genes are TRBV29-1 and TRBJ2-5; 9 bases match TRBD1. Germline V lookup: CDR1 SQVTM, CDR2 ANQGSEA. V lost 6 bases and J lost 7; bases outside the gene matches: 6. The CDR3 runs 12 residues. CDR3 residues: CSVHRGQGTQYF. CDR3 coding DNA: TGCAGCGTCCACAGGGGGCAGGGGACCCAGTACTTC. Based on the CDR3 plus reference TRBV29-1 and TRBJ2-5, the full variable domain is SAVISQKPSRDICQRGTSLTIQCQVDSQVTMMFWYRQQPGQSLTLIATANQGSEATYESGFVIDKFPISRPNLTFSTLTVSNMSPEDSSIYLCSVHRGQGTQYFGPGTRLLVL.

This clonotype ranks as medium-sized. Within a library made for alpha chains, this beta chain is off target, and its count is uninformative. CDR3 in DNA: TGTGCCAGCTCACGAGACAGGGGAACTACGGAGAATGAGCAGTTCTTC. The encoded protein is CASSRDRGTTENEQFF. V gene TRBV18 combines with J gene TRBJ2-1; the match to TRBD1 covers 8 bases. From germline, CDR1 is KGHSH and CDR2 LQKENI. Trimming removed 4 bases from V and 7 bases from J; junction bases left unmatched: 12. The CDR3 contains 16 residues.

Comments on this clonotype: Being off target in a library aimed at alpha chains, this beta chain has a size of little meaning. The genes are TRBV11-3 and TRBJ2-1; the D is unclear. Germline V lookup: CDR1 SGHNT, CDR2 YENEEA. The length of the CDR3 is 15 residues. V was cut by 1 base and J by 5 bases, with 12 bases left in between. CDR3 nucleotides: TGTGCCAGCAGCTTAGGAAAGGCCAGAAACAATGAGCAGTTCTTC. Translation: CASSLGKARNNEQFF.

This clonotype is medium-sized by share. The size of this beta chain means little, since it is a stray read in a library made for alpha chains. This rearrangement joins TRBV11-2 to TRBJ2-1; TRBD2 aligns across 7 bases. The ends lost 4 bases at V and 6 bases at J; junction bases unmatched: 15. CDR1 SGHAT and CDR2 FQNNGV come from the germline V gene. There are 17 residues in the CDR3. In DNA form, the CDR3 reads TGTGCCAGCAGCTCCGGGTTGCTGGGGGGGAGGAGCAATGAGCAGTTCTTC. Residues: CASSSGLLGGRSNEQFF.

Within the sample, this clonotype is medium-sized. Found in a library prepared for alpha chains, this beta chain is an off-target read, and its abundance has little meaning. CDR3 DNA sequence: TGCAGCGTTTCGACAGGGGACAATCAGCCCCAGCATTTT. Its protein is CSVSTGDNQPQHF. The chain recombines TRBV29-1 with TRBJ1-5; 8 bases match TRBD1. Germline assignment: CDR1 SQVTM and CDR2 ANQGSEA. V gave up 5 bases and J gave up 3 bases; unmatched junction bases: 3. The CDR3 is 13 amino acids.

In its sample, this clonotype was seen many times. With the library built for alpha chains, this beta chain is off target and its frequency is not meaningful. The V and J genes are TRBV7-6 and TRBJ2-5, with D maybe TRBD1 (6 bases). The CDR3 totals 16 residues. CDR1 is SGHVS, CDR2 FNYEAQ, per germline. The V end lost 3 bases, the J end lost 5 bases, and 19 bases lay between the germline ends. The CDR3 protein is CASSFYTQGRGETQYF. CDR3 DNA: TGTGCCAGCAGCTTTTACACTCAGGGGAGAGGCGAGACCCAGTACTTC. Full variable domain (outside the CDR3, taken from reference TRBV7-6 and TRBJ2-5): GAGVSQSPRYKVTKRGQDVALRCDPISGHVSLYWYRQALGQGPEFLTYFNYEAQQDKSGLPNDRFSAERPEGSISTLTIQRTEQRDSAMYRCASSFYTQGRGETQYFGPGTRLLVL.

This clonotype was found many times. In a library made to pick up alpha chains, this beta chain is a stray read with a size that means little. The chain couples TRBV6-6 to TRBJ1-4; 11 nucleotides match TRBD1. CDR1 and CDR2 (germline): MNHNY, SVGAGI (reference sequence). CDR3 length: 16 amino acids. J gave up 5 bases and V 2 bases, and 4 bases lay outside the gene matches. The CDR3, as DNA: TGTGCCAGCAGTTACGGACAGGGGGCCCAAAATGAAAAACTGTTTTTT. It codes for CASSYGQGAQNEKLFF.

This clonotype was observed at least ten times. For a library built for alpha chains, this beta chain is a stray read; little rests on its size. The rearrangement joins TRBV29-1 to TRBJ1-4, with 9 nucleotides matching TRBD1. Losses at the gene ends were 6 bases for V and 6 bases for J; bases not matched to a gene: 5. The CDR3 is 13 amino acids. The germline CDR1 and CDR2 sequences are SQVTM and ANQGSEA. DNA of the CDR3: TGCAGCGTCGCGGACAGGGGATATGAAAAACTGTTTTTT. Translation gives CSVADRGYEKLFF.

This clonotype was counted at least ten times. This beta chain appears as a stray read in a library generated for alpha chains; its size is not informative. This chain uses TRBV27 with TRBJ1-2; the D gene is possibly TRBD1 (6 bases). The CDR3 is 16 amino acids. Trimming stripped 4 bases from V and 0 bases from J, with 15 bases between. CDR1 is MNHEY and CDR2 is SMNVEV in the germline V gene (reference sequence). CDR3 sequence: CASSSQGGLANYGYTF. The CDR3 bases are TGTGCCAGCAGTTCCCAAGGGGGATTAGCTAACTATGGCTACACCTTC.

This clonotype was counted at least ten times. In a library made to pick up alpha chains, this beta chain is a stray read with a size that means little. CDR3 amino acids: CASSLGTSLGTVQFF. CDR3 in DNA: TGTGCCAGCAGCCTGGGGACTAGCCTGGGGACCGTGCAGTTCTTC. This chain uses TRBV3-1 with TRBJ2-1; 9 bases align to TRBD2. The germline CDR1 and CDR2 sequences are LGHDT and YNNKEL (reference sequence). Germline trimming cut 4 bases from V and 12 bases from J; bases unmatched to any gene: 13. This CDR3 contains 15 residues.

At least ten counts were recorded for this clonotype. As an off-target read in a library built for alpha chains, this beta chain has a frequency of little significance. This sequence joins TRBV5-1 and TRBJ2-3; a weak D match, TRBD2 (5 bases). Trimming removed 5 bases at V and 4 bases at J, with 14 bases between. Germline loops: CDR1 SGHRS, CDR2 YFSETQ. The CDR3 contains 14 residues. The CDR3 DNA is TGCGCCAGCAGGTCTAGCCCTCGGTCAGATACGCAGTATTTT. It yields the protein CASRSSPRSDTQYF.

This clonotype appeared many times. The library was built for alpha chains, so this beta chain is an off-target read and its size means little. The chain carries TRBV2 and TRBJ2-7; D may be TRBD2 (5 bases). V dropped 10 bases and J dropped 4 bases, with 11 bases sitting between them. Germline CDR1 is SNHLY and CDR2 is FYNNEI. The length of the CDR3 is 11 residues. CDR3 sequence (DNA): TGTGCCATCAAATGGGAGTACGAGCAGTACTTC. This codes for CAIKWEYEQYF.

By share, this clonotype ranks as medium-sized. This beta chain is an off-target read within a library intended for alpha chains, so its frequency means little. This rearrangement joins TRBV6-1 to TRBJ2-1, with 10 bases lining up with TRBD2. V was clipped by 10 bases and J by 0 bases; unmatched bases: 15. The CDR3 is 18 residues long. From germline, CDR1 is MNHNS and CDR2 SASEGT. The CDR3 DNA sequence: TGTGCCACCACGAAGGGGACTAGCGCCTCGAGCTCCTACAATGAGCAGTTCTTC. It encodes CATTKGTSASSSYNEQFF.

With regard to this clonotype: This beta chain is off target for a library built for alpha chains, so its abundance means little. This chain joins TRBV9 and TRBJ1-1, with 12 bases identical to TRBD1. Germline V gene sequence: CDR1 SGDLS, CDR2 YYNGEE. The CDR3 has 16 amino acids. The trim removed 3 bases at V and 5 bases at J, leaving 8 bases unmatched. This CDR3 is CASSAGGQGAGTEAFF. For the CDR3, the DNA is TGTGCCAGCAGCGCAGGGGGACAGGGGGCCGGGACTGAAGCTTTCTTT.

There are many counts of this clonotype. Since the library was made to target alpha chains, this beta chain is a stray read and its abundance is not meaningful. The gene calls are TRBV18 and TRBJ1-5; D call uncertain. V lost 6 bases, J lost 11 bases, and 17 bases lay in between. From germline, CDR1 is KGHSH and CDR2 LQKENI. CDR3 length: 13 residues. CDR3 in amino acids: CASSPGSPVTQHF. As DNA, the CDR3 is TGTGCCAGCTCTCCTGGCTCACCGGTGACCCAGCATTTT.

This clonotype showed up many times. Little can be read into the size of this beta chain, an off-target read in a library designed for alpha chains. CDR3 loop: CASSYRTGGDEQYF. CDR3 DNA: TGCGCCAGCAGCTACCGGACAGGGGGCGACGAGCAGTACTTC. The chain employs TRBV5-1 and TRBJ2-7; 11 bases match TRBD1. The CDR3 loop spans 14 amino acids. Germline lookup yields CDR1 SGHRS and CDR2 YFSETQ. After removal of 3 bases from V and 5 bases from J, the junction contained 4 bases not matched to a gene.

At least ten counts were recorded for this clonotype. A library made for alpha chains picked up this beta chain off target, so its size means little. This chain uses TRBV4-1 with TRBJ2-5; TRBD2 matches 7 bases. The germline gives CDR1 MGHRA, CDR2 YSYEKL. J was trimmed by 3 bases and V by 3 bases; bases with no gene match: 4. The CDR3 has 14 residues. CDR3 sequence reads: CASSQPGGKETQYF. CDR3 DNA sequence: TGCGCCAGCAGCCAGCCGGGGGGAAAAGAGACCCAGTACTTC.

Remarks on this clonotype: This beta chain is a stray read from a library made for alpha chains; its abundance is not meaningful. V and J are TRBV29-1 and TRBJ1-1; the match to TRBD1 covers 8 bases. CDR1 is SQVTM, CDR2 ANQGSEA, per germline. The CDR3 sequence is 12 residues long. The ends lost 2 bases at V and 11 bases at J; junction bases unmatched: 7. This CDR3 reads CSVEFVGTGAFF. CDR3 in DNA: TGCAGCGTTGAATTTGTCGGGACAGGTGCTTTCTTT.

This clonotype has at least ten counts. This beta chain represents an off-target read in a library built for alpha chains; its size is of limited meaning. The chain uses TRBV12-3 or TRBV12-4 and TRBJ1-1, with D uncertain. The CDR3 consists of 11 residues. Trimming left V 3 bases short and J 6 bases short, with 5 bases between. CDR3: CASSLLSEAFF. The CDR3 DNA follows: TGTGCCAGCAGTTTGCTTTCTGAAGCTTTCTTT.

This clonotype showed up many times. Little can be read into the size of this beta chain, an off-target read in a library designed for alpha chains. The chain has TRBV12-3 or TRBV12-4 and TRBJ2-2; tentative D call: TRBD2 (6 bases). The length of the CDR3 is 15 residues. The V end was cut by 3 bases, the J end by 0 bases, with 8 bases between. CDR3 DNA sequence: TGTGCCAGCAGTTTTGCGGGACCGAACACCGGGGAGCTGTTTTTT. Protein sequence: CASSFAGPNTGELFF.

This clonotype was seen only a few times. Because this beta chain is a stray read in a library intended to capture alpha chains, its abundance should not be given much weight. The rearrangement links TRBV7-2 to TRBJ2-7; a weak D match, TRBD2 (7 bases). The CDR3 covers 16 residues. Germline V gene lookup returns CDR1 SGHTA and CDR2 FQGNSA. The V end was cut by 5 bases, the J end by 2 bases, with 19 bases between. The CDR3 DNA follows: TGTGCCAGCAGCCCTAGGGGGAGGGCTGTAACCTACGAGCAGTACTTC. Its protein is CASSPRGRAVTYEQYF.

There are many counts of this clonotype. This beta chain is an unintended read in a library built for alpha chains; its size means little. The chain links TRBV10-3 to TRBJ2-1; TRBD1 matches at 7 bases. The CDR3 is made up of 13 amino acids. V lost 2 bases, J lost 8 bases, and 3 bases stayed unmatched. Looked up from germline, CDR1 is ENHRY and CDR2 is SYGVKD. As DNA, the CDR3 is TGTGCCATCAGTGAGACAGGGGAGCATGAGCAGTTCTTC. The encoded protein is CAISETGEHEQFF.